One sample yielded the 8 T cell receptor beta chains listed below, sequenced in a study of graft-versus-host responses after intestinal transplantation. These receptors have no identified antigens. Sequencing used immunoSEQ multiplex PCR; TCRdb keeps in-frame clones, though not all of them. The table shows roughly 100,000 clones, with more than 85% occurring only once. This specimen was unstimulated CD8+ T cells sorted from spleen or lymph node cells, taken before intestinal transplant. All receptors come from a human donor who received an intestinal transplant.

J is TRBJ2-1 and V is TRBV9, with D perhaps assigned TRBD1 or TRBD2 (5 bases each). The length of the CDR3 is 21 residues. The germline V and J ends were trimmed by 4 bases and 5 bases, with 34 bases remaining between them. Germline V gives CDR1 SGDLS, CDR2 YYNGEE. CDR3: CASSLAFAPSGPGDLHNEQFF. CDR3 bases: TGTGCCAGCAGCCTCGCTTTCGCCCCGTCGGGACCCGGGGATCTCCACAATGAGCAGTTCTTC.

This chain joins TRBV4-1 and TRBJ2-2, with D unclear. From germline, CDR1 is MGHRA and CDR2 YSYEKL. The CDR3 contains 14 residues. The V end was cut by 0 bases, the J end by 2 bases, with 4 bases between. The CDR3 loop reads CASSQEDNTGELFF. The CDR3 DNA is TGCGCCAGCAGCCAAGAGGATAACACCGGGGAGCTGTTTTTT.

The gene calls are TRBV4-1 and TRBJ2-7; D is unclear. The germline CDR1 and CDR2 sequences are MGHRA and YSYEKL. The CDR3 has 11 residues. V was trimmed by 3 bases and J by 6 bases, leaving 6 bases between them. CDR3 nucleotide sequence: TGCGCCAGCAGCCAGTCTCTCGAGCAGTACTTC. This encodes CASSQSLEQYF.

The chain carries TRBV4-1 and TRBJ2-7; 8 bases map to TRBD1. Germline loops: CDR1 MGHRA, CDR2 YSYEKL. This CDR3 has 17 residues. V dropped 0 bases and J dropped 2; count of bases not matched to a gene: 9. In DNA, the CDR3 is TGCGCCAGCAGCCAAGATCCTGGTTGGACAGGGCCCTACGAGCAGTACTTC. It yields the protein CASSQDPGWTGPYEQYF.

The V and J genes are TRBV5-1 and TRBJ2-6, with D possibly matching TRBD1 (5 bases). Germline CDR1 and CDR2: SGHRS and YFSETQ. The V end lost 5 bases, the J end lost 2 bases, and 17 bases lay between the germline ends. This CDR3 region has 17 residues. CDR3 DNA: TGCGCCAGCAGGGACATCCTTCTCCAGGCTGGGGCCAACGTCCTGACTTTC. Encoded protein: CASRDILLQAGANVLTF.

The chain is built from TRBV27 and TRBJ2-6, with D possibly being TRBD1 (5 bases). This CDR3 has 15 residues. Germline V gene data show CDR1 as MNHEY and CDR2 as SMNVEV (reference sequence). Trimming took off 6 bases at V and 6 bases at J, with 15 bases between the two ends. CDR3 in DNA: TGTGCCAGCAGAACAGGATGGTTGGCGGCCAACGTCCTGACTTTC. Translating gives CASRTGWLAANVLTF.

The CDR3 sequence is CASSPAGHEQYF. CDR3 coding DNA: TGTGCCAGCAGCCCCGCGGGCCACGAGCAGTACTTC. The rearrangement links TRBV27 to TRBJ2-7, with D possibly matching TRBD2 (5 bases). The germline gives CDR1 MNHEY, CDR2 SMNVEV (reference sequence). With 6 bases removed from V and 5 bases from J, the gap between germline ends came to 11 bases. The CDR3 length is 12 residues.

This chain joins TRBV4-2 and TRBJ2-3; 7 positions match TRBD2. This CDR3 has 16 amino acids. Germline CDR1 is LGHNA and CDR2 is YNFKEQ. Trimming at V came to 1 base and at J to 2 bases, leaving 6 bases not matched to a gene. In DNA form, the CDR3 reads TGTGCCAGCAGCCAAGTAGGAGCGGGGACCACAGATACGCAGTATTTT. Translated: CASSQVGAGTTDTQYF.